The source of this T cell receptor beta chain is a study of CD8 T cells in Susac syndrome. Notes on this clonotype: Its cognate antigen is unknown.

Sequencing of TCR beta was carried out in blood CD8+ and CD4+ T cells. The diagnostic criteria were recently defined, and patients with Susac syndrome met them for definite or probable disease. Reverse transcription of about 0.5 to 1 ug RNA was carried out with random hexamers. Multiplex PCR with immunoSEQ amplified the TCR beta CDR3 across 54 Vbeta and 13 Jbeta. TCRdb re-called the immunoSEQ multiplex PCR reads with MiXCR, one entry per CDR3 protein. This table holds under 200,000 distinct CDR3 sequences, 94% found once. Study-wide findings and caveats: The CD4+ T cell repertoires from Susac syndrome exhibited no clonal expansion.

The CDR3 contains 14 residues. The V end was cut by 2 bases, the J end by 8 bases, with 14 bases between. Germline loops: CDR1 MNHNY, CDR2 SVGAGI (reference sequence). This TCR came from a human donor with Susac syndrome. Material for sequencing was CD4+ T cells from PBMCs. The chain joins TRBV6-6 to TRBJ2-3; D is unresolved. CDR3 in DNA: TGTGCCAGCAGTTACGACTCTGTTACTGGTACGCAGTATTTT. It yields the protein CASSYDSVTGTQYF.